The 20 T cell receptor beta chains listed next were all sequenced from one sample in a study of regulatory and conventional T cells in RAG deficiency. Profiling relied on immunoSEQ multiplex PCR, and the TCRdb table lists in-frame clones only, not all of them. The table lists hundreds of clones, almost 50% of them singletons. Blood CD4+ CD25-high CD127-low regulatory T cells supplied the genomic DNA template. The sample was CD4+ Tregs sorted from blood. Receptor source: a human donor with RAG deficiency presenting as severe combined immunodeficiency.

This clone has a handful of counts. The chain is built from TRBV7-4 and TRBJ1-1; D gene ambiguous. Looked up from germline, CDR1 is SGHVT and CDR2 is SQSDAQ. The CDR3 covers 16 residues. V was shortened by 4 bases and J by 0 bases, with 15 bases between the two germline ends. The CDR3 here is CASSSSGTRMNTEAFF. CDR3 sequence (DNA): TGTGCCAGCAGCTCTTCGGGAACGAGAATGAACACTGAAGCTTTCTTT.

By sample share, this clone is large. The CDR3 sequence is CASSPRILDQPQHF. CDR3 nucleotides: TGTGCCAGCTCACCGCGTATTTTGGATCAGCCCCAGCATTTT. The chain combines TRBV18 with TRBJ1-5; unclear D gene. CDR1 and CDR2 from the germline V gene are KGHSH and LQKENI. V lost 3 bases to trimming and J lost 5 bases, with 11 bases between them. The CDR3 is 14 residues long.

This clone is hyperexpanded. The genes are TRBV30 and TRBJ1-5; 7 nucleotides align to TRBD1. The V and J ends lost 4 bases and 4 bases, in that order; junction bases with no gene match: 7. The CDR3 is 14 amino acids. Germline CDR1 GTSNPN, CDR2 SVGIG (reference sequence). CDR3 sequence reads: CAWKGGQANQPQHF. CDR3 bases: TGTGCCTGGAAAGGGGGCCAGGCAAATCAGCCCCAGCATTTT.

In its sample, this clone was seen a few times. This sequence joins TRBV5-5 and TRBJ1-1, with TRBD1 matching 10 bases. CDR3 size: 16 residues. The V and J ends lost 5 bases and 0 bases, in that order; junction bases with no gene match: 7. Germline V gene lookup returns CDR1 SGHKS and CDR2 YYEKEE (reference sequence). The CDR3 loop reads CASSPTGGYMNTEAFF. The CDR3 DNA reads as TGTGCCAGCAGTCCGACAGGGGGCTACATGAACACTGAAGCTTTCTTT.

The V call is TRBV6-5, the J call TRBJ1-5; no firm D call. V lost 0 bases, J lost 1 base, and 7 bases lay in between. Germline loops: CDR1 MNHEY, CDR2 SVGAGI. CDR3 length equals 15 residues. The CDR3 DNA follows: TGTGCCAGCAGTTACTCGATATTCAGCAATCAGCCCCAGCATTTT. It specifies CASSYSIFSNQPQHF.

The V call is TRBV19, the J call TRBJ1-2, with a tentative D call TRBD1 (6 bases). The CDR3 spans 15 residues. Germline CDR1 LNHDA, CDR2 SQIVND (reference sequence). Deletions cut 6 bases from V and 4 bases from J, with 18 bases between. The CDR3 region has the DNA TGTGCCAGTAGCCAAACAGGGTTACAAGGCTATGGCTACACCTTC. Its translation: CASSQTGLQGYGYTF.

This clone is labeled as large. The chain recombines TRBV30 with TRBJ1-5; TRBD1 is a possible D gene (5 bases). Germline lookup yields CDR1 GTSNPN and CDR2 SVGIG (reference sequence). V lost 0 bases and J 2 bases, leaving 5 bases between the germline ends. The CDR3 is 13 amino acids. CDR3 bases: TGTGCCTGGAGTGTACAGGGCAATCAGCCCCAGCATTTT. As protein: CAWSVQGNQPQHF. Based on the CDR3 plus reference TRBV30 and TRBJ1-5, the full variable domain is SQTIHQWPATLVQPVGSPLSLECTVEGTSNPNLYWYRQAAGRGLQLLFYSVGIGQISSEVPQNLSASRPQDRQFILSSKKLLLSDSGFYLCAWSVQGNQPQHFGDGTRLSIL.

The CDR3 DNA is TGTGCCTGGAGTTCCCTTCGGGTGAGGAATGAAAAACTGTTTTTT. Translating it yields CAWSSLRVRNEKLFF. The genes are TRBV30 and TRBJ1-4; no reliable D call. CDR1 GTSNPN and CDR2 SVGIG come from the germline V gene (reference sequence). The ends were cut back, 2 bases at V and 5 bases at J, with 15 bases in the middle. The CDR3 has 15 amino acids.

This sequence joins TRBV4-3 and TRBJ1-2; D gene uncertain. CDR3 length: 15 residues. Per the germline V gene, CDR1 is LGHNA and CDR2 is YSLEER. The V end lost 5 bases, the J end lost 4 bases, and 17 bases lay between the germline ends. The CDR3 reads CASSFYRRKTYGYTF. In DNA, the CDR3 is TGCGCCAGCAGCTTTTACCGTCGAAAGACCTATGGCTACACCTTC.

This clone was recorded a few times. The rearrangement uses TRBV6-8 and TRBJ1-5; unclear D gene. V gave up 6 bases and J gave up 2 bases, with 2 bases separating them. Germline CDR1 reads MNHGY; CDR2 reads SAAAGT. The CDR3 extends over 11 amino acids. The CDR3 loop is CASRGNQPQHF. In DNA, the CDR3 is TGTGCCAGCAGGGGCAATCAGCCCCAGCATTTT.

This chain connects TRBV7-3 to TRBJ2-7; D unresolved. This CDR3 contains 14 residues. Trimming removed 0 bases at V and 0 bases at J, with 6 bases between. Per germline, CDR1 SGHTA and CDR2 FQGTGA. CDR3 protein: CASSLTKNSYEQYF. For the CDR3, the DNA is TGTGCCAGCAGCTTAACAAAAAACTCCTACGAGCAGTACTTC.

V usage is TRBV7-3 and J usage is TRBJ2-5, with 10 nucleotides matching TRBD1. Per germline, CDR1 SGHTA and CDR2 FQGTGA. V gave up 4 bases and J gave up 4 bases; unmatched junction bases: 0. This CDR3 has 13 amino acids. The CDR3 nucleotides are TGTGCCAGCAGCTGGGACAGGGGAGAGACCCAGTACTTC. Translating gives CASSWDRGETQYF.

The V and J genes are TRBV5-5 and TRBJ1-5; the match to TRBD1 covers 7 bases. Trimming at V came to 2 bases and at J to 2 bases, leaving 1 base not matched to a gene. The CDR3 length is 14 residues. Per the germline V gene, CDR1 is SGHKS and CDR2 is YYEKEE (reference sequence). This chain's CDR3 is CASSFGTGNQPQHF. The CDR3 DNA is TGTGCCAGCAGCTTCGGGACAGGCAATCAGCCCCAGCATTTT.

Within the sample, this clone is large (0.1 to 1%). The rearrangement links TRBV9 to TRBJ1-1; D is uncertain. Trimming cost V 2 bases and J 1 base, with 6 bases left between them. CDR1 and CDR2 from the germline V gene are SGDLS and YYNGEE. The CDR3 consists of 13 residues. CDR3 sequence reads: CASSVRTNTEAFF. CDR3 nucleotides: TGTGCCAGCAGCGTTAGGACGAACACTGAAGCTTTCTTT.

This chain uses TRBV18 with TRBJ1-4, with D perhaps matching TRBD1 (6 bases). With 2 bases removed from V and 12 bases from J, the gap between germline ends came to 16 bases. CDR1 is KGHSH and CDR2 is LQKENI in the germline V gene. The CDR3 consists of 14 residues. CDR3 sequence: CASSPIYGGAELFF. The CDR3 bases are TGTGCCAGCTCACCAATTTACGGGGGCGCGGAACTGTTTTTT.

In its sample, this clone is large. The J gene is TRBJ2-7, the V gene TRBV10-3; D ambiguous. V was trimmed by 4 bases and J by 3 bases, leaving 4 bases between them. The CDR3 contains 11 residues. Germline CDR1 ENHRY, CDR2 SYGVKD. In DNA form, the CDR3 reads TGTGCCATCAGTGGTAGCTACGAGCAGTACTTC. This codes for CAISGSYEQYF.

By sample share, this clone is large. The chain employs TRBV7-3 and TRBJ1-1; D is uncertain. CDR1 is SGHTA, CDR2 FQGTGA, per germline. V lost 2 bases and J lost 1, with 5 bases in between. This CDR3 comprises 13 residues. As DNA, the CDR3 is TGTGCCAGCAGCTTACAGGAGAACACTGAAGCTTTCTTT. It yields the protein CASSLQENTEAFF.

In this sample, this clone turned up a few times. CDR3 in amino acids: CAWSVWEKLFF. In DNA form, the CDR3 reads TGTGCCTGGAGTGTCTGGGAAAAACTGTTTTTT. The chain couples TRBV30 to TRBJ1-4; no definite D call. The CDR3 has 11 residues. The V and J ends lost 0 bases and 8 bases respectively, with 4 bases between them. Germline V gives CDR1 GTSNPN, CDR2 SVGIG (reference sequence).

The chain links TRBV12-2 to TRBJ2-6; TRBD1, the table's D call, lacks a check against the DNA. TRBV12-2 is a recognized pseudogene. The CDR3 contains 16 residues. CDR3 amino acids: CASRVGSQSRANVLTF. CDR3 bases: TGTGCAAGTCGCGTTGGCTCACAAAGTCGGGCCAACGTCCTGACTTTC.

In its sample, this clone ranks as large (0.1 to 1%). The chain uses TRBV20-1 and TRBJ1-5; D uncertain. The CDR3 length is 10 residues. CDR1 is DFQATT and CDR2 is SNEGSKA in the germline V gene (reference sequence). Trimming took off 3 bases at V and 7 bases at J, with 4 bases between the two ends. The CDR3, as DNA: TGCAGTGCTAGGGGACAGCCCCAGCATTTT. As protein: CSARGQPQHF.